This is a list of T cell receptor beta chains from one sample in a study of T-cell reconstitution after alpha-beta-depleted transplantation in children. In TCRdb, the PCR reads were re-called with MiXCR into one record per CDR3 protein. The table records under 350,000 distinct CDR3 sequences, roughly 9.5% of them present only once. The sequencing used PBMCs from the stem cell graft donor, collected from the stem cell graft. These receptors came from a human donor who donated a stem cell graft to a child with SCID. The CDR3 runs from the conserved cysteine through the conserved F or W. A D gene is named only where the DNA matches it firmly. For some rows the clone size is stated as once, few or many, or as a class when expanded; others skip it.

v_call: TRBV6-6
j_call: TRBJ2-5
clone_size: .
d_call: TRBD2
cdr3_nt: TGTGCCACCACGACTAGCGGCGAAGAGACCCAGTACTTC
cdr3_aa: CATTTSGEETQYF

v_call: TRBV12-3/TRBV12-4
j_call: TRBJ2-7
clone_size: many
d_call: .
cdr3_nt: TGTGCCAGCAGTTTAGGCACAGACTACGAGCAGTACTTC
cdr3_aa: CASSLGTDYEQYF

v_call: TRBV7-3
j_call: TRBJ2-1
clone_size: few
d_call: TRBD2
cdr3_nt: TGTGCCAGCAGCTCGGGACTAGCGGGGGGTAGCTCCTACAATGAGCAGTTCTTC
cdr3_aa: CASSSGLAGGSSYNEQFF

v_call: TRBV10-2
j_call: TRBJ1-5
clone_size: .
d_call: TRBD1
cdr3_nt: TGCGCCAGCAACCAAGGGACAGGGGGCCAGCCCCAGCATTTT
cdr3_aa: CASNQGTGGQPQHF

v_call: TRBV5-4
j_call: TRBJ2-3
clone_size: .
d_call: .
cdr3_nt: TGTGCCAGCACCCACATTGCGGGTGCCCTAGATACGCAGTATTTT
cdr3_aa: CASTHIAGALDTQYF

v_call: TRBV4-1
j_call: TRBJ2-7
clone_size: few
d_call: .
cdr3_nt: TGCGCCAGCAGCCAAGGGTTCAGGGGCGAGCAGTACTTC
cdr3_aa: CASSQGFRGEQYF

v_call: TRBV9
j_call: TRBJ1-1
clone_size: .
d_call: .
cdr3_nt: TGTGCCAGCAGCTCCGGGCTGGCCGGGGCTGAAGCTTTCTTT
cdr3_aa: CASSSGLAGAEAFF

v_call: TRBV5-1
j_call: TRBJ2-5
clone_size: few
d_call: TRBD1
cdr3_nt: TGCGCCAGCGGAACACAGGGGGGAGTACAAGAGACCCAGTACTTC
cdr3_aa: CASGTQGGVQETQYF

v_call: TRBV7-8
j_call: TRBJ2-1
clone_size: once
d_call: TRBD2
cdr3_nt: TGTGCCAGCAGCCCTAGACTAGCGGGGGGGCAGGATGAGCAGTTCTTC
cdr3_aa: CASSPRLAGGQDEQFF

v_call: TRBV4-2
j_call: TRBJ2-3
clone_size: .
d_call: .
cdr3_nt: TGTGCCAGCAGCGCCCGGGGCGGGGCGGGTGCCGCAGATACGCAGTATTTT
cdr3_aa: CASSARGGAGAADTQYF

v_call: TRBV20-1
j_call: TRBJ1-2
clone_size: many
d_call: TRBD1
cdr3_nt: TGCAGTGCGTCCGGGACAGGGAACTATGGCTACACCTTC
cdr3_aa: CSASGTGNYGYTF

v_call: TRBV14
j_call: TRBJ2-7
clone_size: few
d_call: TRBD2
cdr3_nt: TGTGCCAGCAGCCCAATAAGCGGGGGAGCCTACGAGCAGTACTTC
cdr3_aa: CASSPISGGAYEQYF

v_call: TRBV12-3/TRBV12-4
j_call: TRBJ2-1
clone_size: .
d_call: TRBD2
cdr3_nt: TGTGCCAGCAGTTTAGGGGGTGTGGGGGGGGACAATGAGCAGTTCTTC
cdr3_aa: CASSLGGVGGDNEQFF

v_call: TRBV20-1
j_call: TRBJ2-2
clone_size: many
d_call: TRBD1
cdr3_nt: TGCAGTGCTCACAGGGGCCGGAACACCGGGGAGCTGTTTTTT
cdr3_aa: CSAHRGRNTGELFF

v_call: TRBV10-2
j_call: TRBJ1-4
clone_size: few
d_call: .
cdr3_nt: TGCGCCACGACATTTAATGAAAAACTGTTTTTT
cdr3_aa: CATTFNEKLFF

v_call: TRBV5-1
j_call: TRBJ2-7
clone_size: few
d_call: .
cdr3_nt: TGCGCCAGCAGCTTGGGGGGCATAAGAGGGGCCTACGAGCAGTACTTC
cdr3_aa: CASSLGGIRGAYEQYF

v_call: TRBV9
j_call: TRBJ1-1
clone_size: .
d_call: .
cdr3_nt: TGTGCCAGCAGCGCTCTTGGACAGAGAGCTTTCTTT
cdr3_aa: CASSALGQRAFF

v_call: TRBV5-1
j_call: TRBJ2-7
clone_size: few
d_call: TRBD1
cdr3_nt: TGCGCCAGCAGCTTGGCCGGGACAGGGGCCACTTTGCGGTACTTC
cdr3_aa: CASSLAGTGATLRYF

v_call: TRBV12-3/TRBV12-4
j_call: TRBJ2-2
clone_size: few
d_call: TRBD2
cdr3_nt: TGTGCCAGCAGTAGCGGGGGGTCGAACACCGGGGAGCTGTTTTTT
cdr3_aa: CASSSGGSNTGELFF

v_call: TRBV5-1
j_call: TRBJ1-4
clone_size: many
d_call: .
cdr3_nt: TGCGCCAGCAGAGAAGGCGGAGGGTCTAATGAAAAACTGTTTTTT
cdr3_aa: CASREGGGSNEKLFF

v_call: TRBV18
j_call: TRBJ1-1
clone_size: few
d_call: .
cdr3_nt: TGTGCCAGCTCGCCGAACAGGGAGGCTGAAGCTTTCTTT
cdr3_aa: CASSPNREAEAFF

v_call: TRBV7-6
j_call: TRBJ1-1
clone_size: few
d_call: .
cdr3_nt: TGTGCCAGCAGCCCCGTCGGGAAACTTAACACTGAAGCTTTCTTT
cdr3_aa: CASSPVGKLNTEAFF

v_call: TRBV29-1
j_call: TRBJ2-1
clone_size: .
d_call: TRBD2
cdr3_nt: TGCAGCGTGACCGCCGGGGGGAATGAGCAGTTCTTC
cdr3_aa: CSVTAGGNEQFF

v_call: TRBV5-1
j_call: TRBJ1-3
clone_size: few
d_call: .
cdr3_nt: TGCGCCAGCAGCTTGGACAGAGATGGAAACACCATATATTTT
cdr3_aa: CASSLDRDGNTIYF

v_call: TRBV5-1
j_call: TRBJ2-3
clone_size: many
d_call: TRBD1
cdr3_nt: TGCGCCAGCGGTCGACAGGGGGTGACAGATACGCAGTATTTT
cdr3_aa: CASGRQGVTDTQYF

v_call: TRBV12-3/TRBV12-4
j_call: TRBJ2-5
clone_size: many
d_call: .
cdr3_nt: TGTGCCAGCAGTTTAATGGGTCAGGGTGTGACCCAGTACTTC
cdr3_aa: CASSLMGQGVTQYF

v_call: TRBV7-8
j_call: TRBJ2-7
clone_size: .
d_call: TRBD2
cdr3_nt: TGTGCCAGCAGCTTTTTAGCGGGGGCGAGCTCCTACGAGCAGTACTTC
cdr3_aa: CASSFLAGASSYEQYF

v_call: TRBV3-1
j_call: TRBJ2-2
clone_size: many
d_call: .
cdr3_nt: TGTGCCAGCAGCCGGTTCACGAACACCGGGGAGCTGTTTTTT
cdr3_aa: CASSRFTNTGELFF

v_call: TRBV6-1
j_call: TRBJ1-6
clone_size: few
d_call: .
cdr3_nt: TGTGCCAGCAGTCCGAACGGCGGAGGCTGGGCCTTGAATTCACCCCTCCACTTT
cdr3_aa: CASSPNGGGWALNSPLHF

v_call: TRBV12-3/TRBV12-4
j_call: TRBJ1-1
clone_size: many
d_call: .
cdr3_nt: TGTGCCAGCAGCTTGTCGGGCCCTCTCCTCACTGAAGCTTTCTTT
cdr3_aa: CASSLSGPLLTEAFF

v_call: TRBV12-3/TRBV12-4
j_call: TRBJ2-7
clone_size: few
d_call: .
cdr3_nt: TGTGCCAGCCTGGGGCCCTCCTACGAGCAGTACTTC
cdr3_aa: CASLGPSYEQYF

v_call: TRBV6-5
j_call: TRBJ2-3
clone_size: few
d_call: .
cdr3_nt: TGTGCCACCAAGGGCAGCGTGGGTCTTCACACAGATACGCAGTATTTT
cdr3_aa: CATKGSVGLHTDTQYF

v_call: TRBV29-1
j_call: TRBJ2-7
clone_size: few
d_call: TRBD2
cdr3_nt: TGCAGCGCCTCAGCGGGGGGGCACTACGAGCAGTACTTC
cdr3_aa: CSASAGGHYEQYF

v_call: TRBV5-1
j_call: TRBJ2-1
clone_size: many
d_call: .
cdr3_nt: TGCGCCAGCAGCCGCCTCAGCTCCTACAATGAGCAGTTCTTC
cdr3_aa: CASSRLSSYNEQFF

v_call: TRBV4-2
j_call: TRBJ1-5
clone_size: .
d_call: .
cdr3_nt: TGTGCCAGCAGCCAAGATCCAAACAGGGCCGATCAGCCCCAGCATTTT
cdr3_aa: CASSQDPNRADQPQHF

v_call: TRBV12-3/TRBV12-4
j_call: TRBJ2-2
clone_size: many
d_call: .
cdr3_nt: TGTGCCAGCAGTTTTTTAGGACAATCTAACACCGGGGAGCTGTTTTTT
cdr3_aa: CASSFLGQSNTGELFF

v_call: TRBV15
j_call: TRBJ2-1
clone_size: .
d_call: TRBD2
cdr3_nt: TGTGCCACCAGCAGAGGAGCGGGGGACTCCAATGAGCAGTTCTTC
cdr3_aa: CATSRGAGDSNEQFF

v_call: TRBV15
j_call: TRBJ1-4
clone_size: few
d_call: .
cdr3_nt: TGTGCCACCAGAGGGGCCGCCGGGGTCTCCGAAAAACTGTTTTTT
cdr3_aa: CATRGAAGVSEKLFF

v_call: TRBV6-5
j_call: TRBJ1-5
clone_size: few
d_call: .
cdr3_nt: TGTGCCCGTGCGGGGCCTAGCAATCAGCCCCAGCATTTT
cdr3_aa: CARAGPSNQPQHF

v_call: TRBV7-9
j_call: TRBJ2-5
clone_size: .
d_call: TRBD1
cdr3_nt: TGTGCCAGCAGCCGGACAGGGGTAGAGACCCAGTACTTC
cdr3_aa: CASSRTGVETQYF

v_call: TRBV12-3/TRBV12-4
j_call: TRBJ1-2
clone_size: few
d_call: .
cdr3_nt: TGTGCCAGCAGTTTAAAGGGGATAAACTATGGCTACACCTTC
cdr3_aa: CASSLKGINYGYTF

v_call: TRBV9
j_call: TRBJ1-6
clone_size: many
d_call: .
cdr3_nt: TGTGCCAGCAGCGTATTTGACAGGAGCTCCTATAATTCACCCCTCCACTTT
cdr3_aa: CASSVFDRSSYNSPLHF

v_call: TRBV12-3/TRBV12-4
j_call: TRBJ2-3
clone_size: many
d_call: TRBD1
cdr3_nt: TGTGCCAGCAGTTTAGTAACAGGGGGCACAGATACGCAGTATTTT
cdr3_aa: CASSLVTGGTDTQYF

v_call: TRBV10-3
j_call: TRBJ1-2
clone_size: .
d_call: TRBD1
cdr3_nt: TGTGCCATCAGTGAGGACCGACAGGGTGGAGGCTACACCTTC
cdr3_aa: CAISEDRQGGGYTF

v_call: TRBV6-5
j_call: TRBJ1-3
clone_size: .
d_call: .
cdr3_nt: TGTGCCAGCAGTTACTCCGGAGGGGGATCTGGAAACACCATATATTTT
cdr3_aa: CASSYSGGGSGNTIYF

v_call: TRBV3-1
j_call: TRBJ2-3
clone_size: few
d_call: .
cdr3_nt: TGTGCCAGCAGCCCGACGCTAGACAGAGCAGATACGCAGTATTTT
cdr3_aa: CASSPTLDRADTQYF